The text below deals with one T cell receptor (beta chain). Its antigen is unidentified. This sample is drawn from a study of PD-1 blockade in classical Hodgkin lymphoma. Background on the study: The patients were dosed with nivolumab 3 mg/kg, infused intravenously every 2 weeks. Regarding the study as a whole: Patients with a complete response exhibited baseline diversity comparable to newly diagnosed patients. Relapsed/refractory patients reportedly had the lowest baseline TCR diversity, below newly diagnosed patients, who were below healthy donors.

V shed 6 bases and J shed 4 bases, with 9 bases lying between them. The CDR3 has 13 amino acids. Germline-derived CDR1 and CDR2 are KGHSH and LQKENI. Sample time point: cycle 4 day 1 (C4D1), after less than 7 weeks of nivolumab. Relapses following autologous stem cell transplantation were seen in all patients, with brentuximab vedotin exposure varying. Each best response was a complete response, a partial response or progressive disease. Method: immunoSEQ multiplex PCR; TCRdb's copy keeps in-frame clones and lacks some. The sample has 25,000 to 40,000 clones; over 75% are singletons. V is TRBV18 and J is TRBJ1-4, with D unclear. This sequence was found in a human donor with classical Hodgkin lymphoma. The specimen was peripheral blood mononuclear cells (PBMCs), collected before the fourth cycle of nivolumab. CDR3 region: CASSESLNEKLFF. CDR3 DNA: TGTGCCAGCTCTGAGTCCCTTAATGAAAAACTGTTTTTT.